The T cell receptor (beta chain) under discussion was sequenced for a study of blood T cells in healthy people across ages. Collection of ten milliliters of peripheral blood was performed for each donor. Study results and caveats: Older individuals had lower TCR beta diversity per million T cells (the decline was roughly linear).

To note about this clonotype: The antigen is undetermined.

Using a J-beta primer mix together with a sample-barcoded 5' primer, a second PCR was run for roughly 7 to 11 cycles. In TCRdb, the 5' RACE reads were re-called with MiXCR into one record per CDR3 protein. The data contain around 1.5 million distinct CDR3 sequences, 42% of them singletons. The receptor was derived from a woman younger than 35 in good health. Sequencing was performed on blood.

The CDR3 DNA reads TGTGCCAGCTCCCCGATGATGGACGGTGAAAAACTGTTTTTT. It translates to CASSPMMDGEKLFF. The genes are TRBV18 and TRBJ1-4; unclear D gene. The CDR3 loop spans 14 amino acids. Trimming shortened V by 6 bases and J by 7 bases, and 15 bases separated the two germline ends. CDR1 and CDR2 from the germline V gene are KGHSH and LQKENI.